These 28 T cell receptor beta chains were all obtained from the same sample, sequenced in a study of beta chain features in type 1 diabetes. Study outcomes and limitations: The study found moderately but significantly shorter TCRB CDR3s in all four CD4+ subsets of Type 1 diabetes patients.

No cognate antigen is known for these TCRs. The whole isolated RNA underwent reverse transcription, so sequencing captured expressed TCRB transcripts. Sequencing was performed with immunoSEQ multiplex PCR; in TCRdb, only in-frame clones are kept and a portion is missing. This table holds about 160,000 clones, about 9% found once. Specimen: central memory CD4+ T cells from blood. The receptors derive from a woman younger than 35 with type 1 diabetes.

The table lists this clone with a few counts. The chain employs TRBV10-3 and TRBJ2-5, with 16 bases identical to TRBD2. CDR1 is ENHRY, CDR2 SYGVKD, per germline. J gave up 0 bases and V 8 bases, and 3 bases lay outside the gene matches. The CDR3 totals 16 residues. The CDR3 DNA reads TGTGCCATCGGGACTAGCGGGGGGGAGTACCAAGAGACCCAGTACTTC. This translates into CAIGTSGGEYQETQYF.

The chain links TRBV5-1 to TRBJ2-1; D call uncertain. CDR3 length: 16 residues. Germline V gene lookup returns CDR1 SGHRS and CDR2 YFSETQ. V gave up 1 base and J gave up 0 bases, with 11 bases separating them. The CDR3 nucleotides are TGCGCCAGCAGCTTGACTGGGCGAAGCTCCTACAATGAGCAGTTCTTC. It yields the protein CASSLTGRSSYNEQFF.

The genes are TRBV28 and TRBJ2-2; D gene uncertain. V shed 3 bases and J shed 6 bases, with 5 bases lying between them. The CDR3 runs 12 residues. Germline values: CDR1 MDHEN, CDR2 SYDVKM. The CDR3 protein is CASSFWPGELFF. CDR3 in DNA: TGTGCCAGCAGTTTTTGGCCCGGGGAGCTGTTTTTT.

V usage is TRBV29-1 and J usage is TRBJ1-2; unclear D gene. Germline lookup yields CDR1 SQVTM and CDR2 ANQGSEA. The CDR3 runs to 11 residues. The V end was cut by 4 bases, the J end by 2 bases, with 5 bases between. CDR3: CSVVSNYGYTF. The CDR3 nucleotides read TGCAGCGTTGTATCCAACTATGGCTACACCTTC. Full variable domain (outside the CDR3, taken from reference TRBV29-1 and TRBJ1-2): SAVISQKPSRDICQRGTSLTIQCQVDSQVTMMFWYRQQPGQSLTLIATANQGSEATYESGFVIDKFPISRPNLTFSTLTVSNMSPEDSSIYLCSVVSNYGYTFGSGTRLTVV.

CDR3 amino acids: CASRTSGTANEKLFF. In DNA, the CDR3 is TGTGCCAGTCGGACTTCCGGGACAGCTAATGAAAAACTGTTTTTT. The V call is TRBV5-5, the J call TRBJ1-4; 7 nucleotides agree with TRBD1. Looked up from germline, CDR1 is SGHKS and CDR2 is YYEKEE (reference sequence). This CDR3 has 15 residues. Germline trimming cut 8 bases from V and 3 bases from J; bases unmatched to any gene: 10.

This clone was recorded a few times. The CDR3 DNA reads as TGTGCCAGCAGCTTGGAAAGGCGGAGGACTGAAGCTTTCTTT. Amino acid sequence: CASSLERRRTEAFF. The gene calls are TRBV5-4 and TRBJ1-1; D uncertain. This CDR3 is 14 amino acids long. Trimming left V 0 bases short and J 5 bases short, with 11 bases between. The V gene's germline CDR1 is SGHNT and CDR2 YYREEE (reference sequence).

This clone was detected only a few times. V gene TRBV5-1 combines with J gene TRBJ2-7; 11 positions match TRBD1. V was pared by 0 bases and J by 5 bases, with 1 base of the junction left unmatched. CDR1 is SGHRS and CDR2 is YFSETQ in the germline V gene. This CDR3 is 14 amino acids long. The CDR3 is CASSLGTGGNEQYF. For the CDR3, the DNA is TGCGCCAGCAGCTTGGGGACAGGGGGCAACGAGCAGTACTTC. The full variable domain, its missing parts supplied by reference TRBV5-1 and TRBJ2-7, is KAGVTQTPRYLIKTRGQQVTLSCSPISGHRSVSWYQQTPGQGLQFLFEYFSETQRNKGNFPGRFSGRQFSNSRSEMNVSTLELGDSALYLCASSLGTGGNEQYFGPGTRLTVT.

This clone turned up a few times. The chain is built from TRBV7-6 and TRBJ1-1, with a possible D match to TRBD1 (5 bases). Looked up from germline, CDR1 is SGHVS and CDR2 is FNYEAQ. V lost 5 bases and J lost 11, with 18 bases in between. The CDR3 runs 13 residues. The CDR3 here is CASSPSRGSGAFF. In DNA form, the CDR3 reads TGTGCCAGCAGCCCTAGTCGGGGGTCTGGGGCTTTCTTT.

This clone showed up just once. Distinct nucleotide sequences in the sample also encode this CDR3. This sequence joins TRBV19 and TRBJ1-1; 8 bases agree with TRBD1. Germline V gives CDR1 LNHDA, CDR2 SQIVND (reference sequence). Germline trimming cut 1 base from V and 4 bases from J; bases unmatched to any gene: 5. The CDR3 consists of 15 residues. CDR3 protein: CASSIATGARTEAFF. Here the CDR3 DNA reads TGTGCCAGTAGTATAGCGACAGGGGCGCGCACTGAAGCTTTCTTT.

The chain links TRBV7-3 to TRBJ1-2; D might be TRBD1 (6 bases). CDR1 and CDR2 from the germline V gene are SGHTA and FQGTGA. The germline V and J ends were trimmed by 2 bases and 6 bases, with 10 bases remaining between them. The CDR3 loop spans 13 amino acids. This CDR3 is CASSLAYRDGYTF. The CDR3 DNA reads TGTGCCAGCAGCTTAGCGTACAGGGATGGCTACACCTTC.

V is TRBV27 and J is TRBJ2-1, with a tentative D call TRBD2 (6 bases). V lost 4 bases, J lost 7 bases, and 29 bases lay in between. The germline V gene encodes CDR1 MNHEY and CDR2 SMNVEV (reference sequence). This CDR3 comprises 19 residues. Here the CDR3 DNA reads TGTGCCAGCAGTTGGGGCGTGGGCTCGGACTCCGCTGGAGGGAATGAGCAGTTCTTC. This translates into CASSWGVGSDSAGGNEQFF.

A few counts support this clone. This rearrangement joins TRBV6-6 to TRBJ2-7, with 9 bases lining up with TRBD1. Germline V gives CDR1 MNHNY, CDR2 SVGAGI (reference sequence). The CDR3 consists of 14 residues. J was trimmed by 7 bases and V by 0 bases; bases with no gene match: 4. The CDR3 DNA sequence: TGTGCCAGCAGTTACTCACAGGGGGCGAGGGAGCAGTACTTC. Its translation is CASSYSQGAREQYF.

This clone was observed a few times. The V and J genes are TRBV5-1 and TRBJ2-5; 8 nucleotides agree with TRBD1. Germline V gives CDR1 SGHRS, CDR2 YFSETQ. The CDR3 sequence is 14 residues long. V shed 5 bases, J shed 5 bases, and the junction held 8 bases outside the gene matches. CDR3 nucleotide sequence: TGCGCCAGCAGGTCCACGGACAGGGTTGAGACCCAGTACTTC. Encoded protein: CASRSTDRVETQYF.

This clone turned up a few times. This rearrangement joins TRBV28 to TRBJ1-1, with a possible D match to TRBD1 (5 bases). From germline, CDR1 is MDHEN and CDR2 SYDVKM. This CDR3 region has 15 residues. V was pared by 6 bases and J by 5 bases, with 19 bases between. The CDR3 bases are TGTGCCAGCAGCCCCGGGGGGTTGAGGGAAACTGAAGCTTTCTTT. This gives the protein CASSPGGLRETEAFF.

This clone was counted between two and nine times. The V call is TRBV11-2, the J call TRBJ2-3; D is uncertain. Germline V gives CDR1 SGHAT, CDR2 FQNNGV. V gave up 5 bases and J gave up 6 bases, with 15 bases separating them. The CDR3 sequence is 14 residues long. This CDR3 is CASSLSYLRDTQYF. CDR3 bases: TGTGCCAGCAGCCTTAGCTATCTTAGGGATACGCAGTATTTT.

The sample holds a few counts of this clone. This rearrangement joins TRBV7-2 to TRBJ2-7; TRBD1 might be the D (5 bases). V lost 4 bases, J lost 6 bases, and 10 bases lay in between. This CDR3 has 12 residues. Germline CDR1 and CDR2: SGHTA and FQGNSA. For the CDR3, the DNA is TGTGCCAGCAGCTACAGGTCTGGCGAGCAGTACTTC. This codes for CASSYRSGEQYF.

This clone was found a few times. The chain employs TRBV5-1 and TRBJ2-7, with D possibly matching TRBD1 (6 bases). Germline CDR1 is SGHRS and CDR2 is YFSETQ. This CDR3 is built from 15 residues. V shed 1 base and J shed 3 bases, with 14 bases lying between them. The CDR3 here is CASSLTRGYSYEQYF. As DNA, the CDR3 is TGCGCCAGCAGCTTGACCAGGGGCTACAGCTACGAGCAGTACTTC.

The sample holds a few counts of this clone. V gene TRBV4-3 combines with J gene TRBJ2-5, with 8 bases fitting TRBD1. The V and J ends lost 5 bases and 3 bases, in that order; junction bases with no gene match: 5. Germline lookup yields CDR1 LGHNA and CDR2 YSLEER. The CDR3 is 14 residues long. The CDR3 DNA is TGCGCCAGCAGCAGGACAGGGAGGAAAGAGACCCAGTACTTC. Translating it yields CASSRTGRKETQYF.

This chain links TRBV7-9 with TRBJ1-6; D might be TRBD1 (5 bases). From germline, CDR1 is SEHNR and CDR2 FQNEAQ (reference sequence). CDR3 length: 15 amino acids. V shed 5 bases and J shed 11 bases, with 19 bases lying between them. As DNA, the CDR3 is TGTGCCAGCAGCCAGGCCGGGACTGAGATTACACCCCTCCACTTT. Protein product: CASSQAGTEITPLHF.

This clone was picked up a small number of times. This rearrangement joins TRBV5-1 to TRBJ2-3; 11 bases agree with TRBD2. J gave up 3 bases and V 5 bases, and 8 bases lay outside the gene matches. CDR1 SGHRS and CDR2 YFSETQ come from the germline V gene. The CDR3 consists of 16 residues. Here the CDR3 reads CASRLAASGGTDTQYF. The CDR3 DNA reads as TGCGCCAGCAGGCTCGCGGCTAGCGGGGGGACAGATACGCAGTATTTT.

This clone has more than one count but fewer than ten. J is TRBJ1-6 and V is TRBV4-3; 7 nucleotides line up with TRBD1. CDR3 length: 15 residues. With 0 bases clipped from V and 10 bases from J, the junction kept 6 bases outside the gene matches. CDR1 is LGHNA and CDR2 is YSLEER in the germline V gene. In DNA form, the CDR3 reads TGCGCCAGCAGCCAAGATGAGGGGGCAGGGTCACCCCTCCACTTT. It is translated as CASSQDEGAGSPLHF.

The chain recombines TRBV5-1 with TRBJ2-3, with D uncertain. V lost 0 bases and J 4 bases, leaving 9 bases between the germline ends. CDR1 and CDR2 from the germline V gene are SGHRS and YFSETQ. CDR3 size: 14 residues. CDR3 amino acids: CASSLDSTADTQYF. The CDR3 region has the DNA TGCGCCAGCAGCTTGGACAGTACCGCAGATACGCAGTATTTT. The whole variable domain, filled in from reference TRBV5-1 and TRBJ2-3, reads KAGVTQTPRYLIKTRGQQVTLSCSPISGHRSVSWYQQTPGQGLQFLFEYFSETQRNKGNFPGRFSGRQFSNSRSEMNVSTLELGDSALYLCASSLDSTADTQYFGPGTRLTVL.

With regard to this clone: Different DNA sequences within this sample yield the same CDR3. Here the CDR3 DNA reads TGTGCCAGCAGCTTATCCCTAGGCACAGATACGCAGTATTTT. The encoded protein is CASSLSLGTDTQYF. J is TRBJ2-3 and V is TRBV7-2; no reliable D call. The CDR3 loop spans 14 amino acids. Deletions cut 2 bases from V and 1 base from J, with 7 bases between. Per the germline V gene, CDR1 is SGHTA and CDR2 is FQGNSA.

The V and J genes are TRBV5-1 and TRBJ2-7; D uncertain. Germline CDR1 is SGHRS and CDR2 is YFSETQ. The CDR3 is made up of 13 amino acids. Trimming took 1 base from V and 0 from J, leaving 5 bases between them. CDR3 DNA sequence: TGCGCCAGCAGCTTGACAAACTCCTACGAGCAGTACTTC. Amino acid sequence: CASSLTNSYEQYF.

V usage is TRBV11-2 and J usage is TRBJ2-1, with 9 bases matching TRBD1. The germline CDR1 and CDR2 sequences are SGHAT and FQNNGV. With 5 bases clipped from V and 6 bases from J, the junction kept 8 bases outside the gene matches. The CDR3 spans 15 residues. The CDR3 protein is CASSQQGAVGNEQFF. The CDR3 DNA sequence: TGTGCCAGCAGCCAACAGGGGGCTGTTGGCAATGAGCAGTTCTTC.

This clone has only a few counts. This sequence joins TRBV28 and TRBJ2-7, with 8 bases matching TRBD2. This CDR3 is 15 amino acids long. With V trimmed by 6 bases and J by 6 bases, 13 bases remained unmatched. Germline-derived CDR1 and CDR2 are MDHEN and SYDVKM. CDR3: CASRTGAGGRLEQYF. Here the CDR3 DNA reads TGTGCCAGCAGGACGGGGGCGGGGGGCCGCCTCGAGCAGTACTTC.

This clone has only a few counts. The CDR3 loop is CASGTSLETQYF. Written as DNA, the CDR3 is TGTGCCAGCGGGACTAGCCTAGAGACCCAGTACTTC. The chain carries TRBV6-5 and TRBJ2-5, with TRBD2 matching over 9 bases. V lost 8 bases to trimming and J lost 4 bases; unmatched junction nucleotides: 2. There are 12 residues in the CDR3. Germline V gene sequence: CDR1 MNHEY, CDR2 SVGAGI.

This clone occurred a few times. This sequence joins TRBV20-1 and TRBJ2-5; maybe TRBD1 (6 bases). This CDR3 contains 11 residues. Germline V gives CDR1 DFQATT, CDR2 SNEGSKA (reference sequence). CDR3 in amino acids: CSPGDGETQYF. The CDR3 DNA is TGCAGCCCAGGGGACGGGGAGACCCAGTACTTC.